These 9 T cell receptor beta chains share one sample of origin, sequenced in a study of blood T cell repertoires in COVID-19. Sequenced by immunoSEQ multiplex PCR; TCRdb stores in-frame clones only, minus some. This table holds 150,000 to 160,000 clones, 84% found once. The material sequenced was peripheral blood. The receptor source for this set is a woman between 45 and 65 years old with acute or convalescent COVID-19.

The V and J genes are TRBV28 and TRBJ1-2; D is ambiguous. There are 16 residues in the CDR3. CDR1 and CDR2 (germline): MDHEN, SYDVKM. Trimming pared 6 bases from V and 7 bases from J, leaving 24 bases between. CDR3: CASSPSSAGTAGGYTF. In nucleotides, the CDR3 is TGTGCCAGCAGCCCCTCTTCGGCAGGTACGGCGGGTGGCTACACCTTC.

This clone has a handful of counts. V and J are TRBV18 and TRBJ1-2; 11 bases are a match to TRBD1. Germline V gene data show CDR1 as KGHSH and CDR2 as LQKENI. The ends lost 2 bases at V and 6 bases at J; junction bases unmatched: 5. CDR3 length: 15 residues. The CDR3 reads CASSPNTGQGDGYTF. The CDR3 bases are TGTGCCAGCTCACCAAATACGGGACAGGGGGATGGCTACACCTTC.

The genes are TRBV7-2 and TRBJ1-1; D is ambiguous. The CDR3 extends over 16 amino acids. V lost 6 bases and J 4 bases, leaving 21 bases between the germline ends. Germline CDR1 SGHTA, CDR2 FQGNSA. CDR3 in DNA: TGTGCCAGCAGTCCTCCCCCATCGGGGTGGATCACTGAAGCTTTCTTT. Translated, it gives CASSPPPSGWITEAFF.

The rearrangement uses TRBV9 and TRBJ1-6; D might be TRBD1 (6 bases). The ends were cut back, 2 bases at V and 10 bases at J, with 13 bases in the middle. CDR3 length equals 14 residues. Germline assignment: CDR1 SGDLS and CDR2 YYNGEE. The CDR3 coding sequence is TGTGCCAGCAGCGTTGAGGGGGAACAATCACCCCTCCACTTT. Translated: CASSVEGEQSPLHF.

The chain uses TRBV10-1 and TRBJ1-1, with unresolved D. This CDR3 is built from 13 residues. Germline V CDR1 and CDR2: WNHNN, SYGVQD (reference sequence). Trimming cost V 3 bases and J 1 base, with 6 bases left between them. Here the CDR3 DNA reads TGCGCCAGCAGTGACCCGCGGAACACTGAAGCTTTCTTT. This codes for CASSDPRNTEAFF.

V is TRBV7-6 and J is TRBJ1-2; D gene unclear. Germline lookup yields CDR1 SGHVS and CDR2 FNYEAQ. The CDR3 is 13 amino acids. V was cut by 1 base and J by 4 bases, with 7 bases left in between. In DNA form, the CDR3 reads TGTGCCAGCAGCTTAGACTCCCGCTATGGCTACACCTTC. As protein: CASSLDSRYGYTF.

This sequence joins TRBV11-2 and TRBJ2-5; 8 nucleotides line up with TRBD1. The CDR3 spans 15 residues. With 1 base clipped from V and 5 bases from J, the junction kept 6 bases outside the gene matches. Germline CDR1 is SGHAT and CDR2 is FQNNGV. CDR3 in amino acids: CASSLGAGGLETQYF. CDR3 nucleotide sequence: TGTGCCAGCAGCTTAGGGGCAGGGGGCTTGGAGACCCAGTACTTC.

The chain uses TRBV27 and TRBJ1-2; 8 bases match TRBD1. In germline, CDR1 is MNHEY, CDR2 SMNVEV (reference sequence). Losses at the gene ends were 3 bases for V and 8 bases for J; bases not matched to a gene: 8. The CDR3 runs 14 residues. The DNA for the CDR3 is TGTGCCAGCAGTTTTTGGGACAGGCGAGGGGGCTACACCTTC. This translates into CASSFWDRRGGYTF.

The rearrangement joins TRBV29-1 to TRBJ1-1, with a tentative D call TRBD1 (6 bases). This CDR3 is built from 13 residues. The V end was cut by 8 bases, the J end by 1 base, with 14 bases between. The germline CDR1 and CDR2 sequences are SQVTM and ANQGSEA. The CDR3 DNA is TGCAGCATCCCCCGGGACACGAACACTGAAGCTTTCTTT. This sequence encodes CSIPRDTNTEAFF.